Below are 17 T cell receptor beta chains sequenced from a single sample in a study of blood T cell repertoires in COVID-19. Clones were read by immunoSEQ multiplex PCR, and TCRdb kept only the in-frame ones, dropping some. In the table there are roughly 150,000 clones, more than 85% of which are singletons. Sequencing was carried out using peripheral blood. Receptors were obtained from a man between 60 and 75 years old with active or convalescent COVID-19.

The genes are TRBV28 and TRBJ2-3; the match to TRBD2 covers 12 bases. Germline loops: CDR1 MDHEN, CDR2 SYDVKM. V gave up 3 bases and J gave up 0 bases; unmatched junction bases: 4. This CDR3 is 17 amino acids long. This chain's CDR3 is CASSLGLAGQSTDTQYF. CDR3 coding DNA: TGTGCCAGCAGTTTGGGACTAGCGGGTCAGAGCACAGATACGCAGTATTTT.

This chain uses TRBV19 with TRBJ2-2, with D unresolved. Germline-derived CDR1 and CDR2 are LNHDA and SQIVND (reference sequence). Trimming removed 6 bases at V and 0 bases at J, with 14 bases between. The CDR3 loop spans 16 amino acids. CDR3: CASSPLLPANTGELFF. The CDR3 DNA reads as TGTGCCAGTAGCCCCCTACTGCCCGCGAACACCGGGGAGCTGTTTTTT.

This clone has ten or more counts. This chain connects TRBV6-6 to TRBJ1-5; tentative D call: TRBD1 (5 bases). V was trimmed by 5 bases and J by 7 bases, leaving 18 bases between them. Germline-derived CDR1 and CDR2 are MNHNY and SVGAGI (reference sequence). CDR3 length: 15 residues. The CDR3 reads CASSLPQAGGQPQHF. As DNA, the CDR3 is TGTGCCAGCAGTCTCCCCCAGGCGGGGGGACAGCCCCAGCATTTT.

The V and J genes are TRBV6-5 and TRBJ2-7; 7 bases agree with TRBD1. The CDR3 sequence is 15 residues long. From germline, CDR1 is MNHEY and CDR2 SVGAGI. The V gene end was trimmed by 7 bases and the J gene end by 3 bases; junction bases not matched to a gene: 12. CDR3 sequence: CASNLGTVEDYEQYF. CDR3 nucleotides: TGTGCCAGCAATCTAGGGACAGTCGAGGACTACGAGCAGTACTTC.

Regarding this clone: Other DNA sequences from this sample encode an identical CDR3 as well. The rearrangement uses TRBV28 and TRBJ1-5, with TRBD1 identical over 9 bases. Trimming at V came to 6 bases and at J to 4 bases, leaving 10 bases not matched to a gene. Germline V gene sequence: CDR1 MDHEN, CDR2 SYDVKM. The CDR3 length is 16 residues. The CDR3 DNA reads TGTGCCAGCAGCTCCAGCGGGGACAGGGAGAATCAGCCCCAGCATTTT. Encoded protein: CASSSSGDRENQPQHF.

The rearrangement uses TRBV14 and TRBJ1-3, with D unclear. There are 16 residues in the CDR3. The V and J ends lost 4 bases and 3 bases respectively, with 16 bases between them. CDR1 is SGHDN and CDR2 is FVKESK in the germline V gene. This CDR3 reads CASSPASVGGGNTIYF. CDR3 bases: TGTGCCAGCAGCCCAGCCTCGGTAGGAGGTGGAAACACCATATATTTT.

This rearrangement joins TRBV28 to TRBJ2-2; D is perhaps TRBD2 (7 bases). Germline V gene sequence: CDR1 MDHEN, CDR2 SYDVKM. Deletions cut 11 bases from V and 5 bases from J, with 12 bases between. This CDR3 comprises 12 residues. The CDR3 DNA sequence: TGTGCCGGGAGGGGGAAAACCGGGGAGCTGTTTTTT. The encoded protein is CAGRGKTGELFF.

The DNA for the CDR3 is TGTGCCAGCAGTTTAATAGGTAGCGGGGGCTCCTACAATGAGCAGTTCTTC. It codes for CASSLIGSGGSYNEQFF. The V and J genes are TRBV28 and TRBJ2-1, with 9 bases identical to TRBD2. V was clipped by 2 bases and J by 0 bases; unmatched bases: 5. Germline assignment: CDR1 MDHEN and CDR2 SYDVKM. The CDR3 has 17 amino acids.

The V call is TRBV5-6, the J call TRBJ1-2; TRBD1 aligns across 8 bases. The CDR3 loop spans 14 amino acids. Trimming removed 5 bases from V and 4 bases from J; junction bases left unmatched: 7. Germline V gene sequence: CDR1 SGHDT, CDR2 YYEEEE. The CDR3 nucleotides read TGTGCCAGCAGACGCCCAGGGGGCGGCTATGGCTACACCTTC. It translates to CASRRPGGGYGYTF.

The chain uses TRBV2 and TRBJ2-2, with D perhaps TRBD1 (5 bases). There are 16 residues in the CDR3. Deletions cut 1 base from V and 5 bases from J, with 14 bases between. Germline CDR1 and CDR2: SNHLY and FYNNEI. In DNA form, the CDR3 reads TGTGCCAGCAGTGAAGATGCAGGGATTAGTACCGGGGAGCTGTTTTTT. It encodes CASSEDAGISTGELFF. Full variable domain (remainder filled in from reference TRBV2 and TRBJ2-2): EPEVTQTPSHQVTQMGQEVILRCVPISNHLYFYWYRQILGQKVEFLVSFYNNEISEKSEIFDDQFSVERPDGSNFTLKIRSTKLEDSAMYFCASSEDAGISTGELFFGEGSRLTVL.

The rearrangement uses TRBV3-1 (or the pseudogene TRBV3-2) and TRBJ2-1; 9 bases line up with TRBD1. The length of the CDR3 is 14 residues. Germline CDR1 reads LGHDT; CDR2 reads YNNKEL (reference sequence). With V trimmed by 5 bases and J by 4 bases, 3 bases remained unmatched. CDR3: CASSNRGQYNEQFF. The CDR3 DNA sequence: TGTGCCAGCAGCAACAGGGGGCAGTACAATGAGCAGTTCTTC.

The V call is TRBV28, the J call TRBJ1-2; TRBD1 is a possible D gene (5 bases). V lost 8 bases and J 4 bases, leaving 11 bases between the germline ends. This CDR3 has 12 residues. Germline V gene data show CDR1 as MDHEN and CDR2 as SYDVKM. DNA for the CDR3: TGTGCCAGCTGGCGGCAGGGCTATGGCTACACCTTC. Its protein product is CASWRQGYGYTF.

V is TRBV27 and J is TRBJ2-5; 16 bases match TRBD2. V lost 1 base, J lost 5 bases, and 16 bases stayed unmatched. This CDR3 spans 21 amino acids. Germline CDR1 is MNHEY and CDR2 is SMNVEV (reference sequence). The CDR3 region is CASSLFSGTSGRASFGETQYF. The CDR3 nucleotides read TGTGCCAGCAGTTTATTCTCCGGGACTAGCGGGAGGGCCTCGTTTGGGGAGACCCAGTACTTC.

The chain employs TRBV19 and TRBJ1-4; weak D call: TRBD1 (5 bases). CDR3 length: 13 residues. Germline CDR1 and CDR2: LNHDA and SQIVND (reference sequence). Deletions cut 6 bases from V and 8 bases from J, with 13 bases between. CDR3 sequence: CASSDRLDEKLFF. For the CDR3, the DNA is TGTGCCAGTAGCGACAGATTGGACGAAAAACTGTTTTTT.

V gene TRBV4-2 combines with J gene TRBJ2-2, with TRBD2 as a possible D gene (5 bases). The CDR3 extends over 15 amino acids. Germline CDR1 and CDR2: LGHNA and YNFKEQ. Trimming stripped 1 base from V and 8 bases from J, with 14 bases between. The CDR3, as DNA: TGTGCCAGCAGCCAAGTCGGAGCGGAAATAGGGGAGCTGTTTTTT. Translated, it gives CASSQVGAEIGELFF.

This clone occurred a few times. The same CDR3 can be traced to other DNA sequences in this sample. J is TRBJ1-1 and V is TRBV27; a possible D gene is TRBD1 (5 bases). The V end lost 2 bases, the J end lost 1 base, and 5 bases lay between the germline ends. The CDR3 consists of 13 residues. The germline V gene encodes CDR1 MNHEY and CDR2 SMNVEV (reference sequence). CDR3 bases: TGTGCCAGCAGTTTACAGGGGAACACTGAAGCTTTCTTT. Amino acids: CASSLQGNTEAFF.

The rearrangement links TRBV7-6 to TRBJ1-5, with D tentatively TRBD1 (5 bases). The germline V gene has CDR1 SGHVS and CDR2 FNYEAQ. This CDR3 comprises 14 residues. The V end lost 5 bases, the J end lost 2 bases, and 10 bases lay between the germline ends. The CDR3: CASSRGGGNQPQHF. The CDR3 DNA reads as TGTGCCAGCAGCAGGGGAGGAGGCAATCAGCCCCAGCATTTT.